This T cell receptor beta chain was found in a study of tumor-infiltrating lymphocytes in primary liver carcinoma. On the study more broadly: Those enrolled were patients of both sexes, who were aged 30 to 69 years. Samples yielded about 3.5 to 7.5 million productive TCRbeta reads, similar across tissue types.

Worth noting for this clonotype: Antigen unknown.

Whole-study results and caveats: Blood fell significantly below tumors in its top-250-clone fraction (p = 0.039). Tumor-adjacent and tumor-blood pairs shared a smaller degree of overlap than tumor region pairs.

V lost 8 bases and J 4 bases, leaving 20 bases between the germline ends. CDR1 is SGHNT, CDR2 YENEEA, per germline. This CDR3 is 15 amino acids long. RNA was extracted from whole blood without cell sorting, alongside germline DNA. TCR beta cDNA came from approximately 0.55 ug total RNA, primed with a constant-region primer. Three nested multiplex PCR rounds of slightly modified ARM-PCR generated TCR beta libraries. TRBV1-TRBV30 forward and Cbeta reverse primers drove the first two approximately 10-cycle rounds. From the multiplex PCR reads, TCRdb called clonotypes with MiXCR, one entry per CDR3 protein. The sample lists over 250,000 distinct CDR3 sequences, 50% to 60% seen once, with approximately 15% in the top ten.

The specimen sequenced was peripheral blood. V usage is TRBV11-3 and J usage is TRBJ2-5; D may be TRBD2 (6 bases). The TCR was taken from a woman under 40 with primary liver carcinoma and hepatitis B virus infection. The CDR3 region is CASGSSVVGGETQYF. Here the CDR3 DNA reads TGTGCCAGCGGCTCCTCGGTTGTGGGAGGAGAGACCCAGTACTTC.